This entry is about one T cell receptor beta chain. Its target is not known. The entry originates in a study of cytomegalovirus exposure and HLA in healthy donors. This CDR3 contains 13 residues. V lost 2 bases to trimming and J lost 6 bases; unmatched junction nucleotides: 3. CDR1 and CDR2 (germline): MNHNY, SVGAGI (reference sequence). The donors were members of the roughly 130-subject validation cohort (separate from the approximately 670-subject first cohort). Whole-study findings and limits: The study listed some 160 cytomegalovirus-associated TCR beta chains. Three CMV-associated chains proved CMV antigen-specific in vitro.

The protocol was immunoSEQ multiplex PCR, while the TCRdb copy is restricted to in-frame clones and leaves out a portion. Of about 120,000 clones in the sample, approximately 88% were seen once. The sequence was collected from a man younger than 35 in good health and CMV-seronegative. The chain recombines TRBV6-6 with TRBJ2-7; the match to TRBD1 covers 8 bases. The material sequenced was PBMCs. CDR3 in amino acids: CASSYGTGSEQYF. Written as DNA, the CDR3 is TGTGCCAGCAGTTACGGGACAGGTTCCGAGCAGTACTTC.